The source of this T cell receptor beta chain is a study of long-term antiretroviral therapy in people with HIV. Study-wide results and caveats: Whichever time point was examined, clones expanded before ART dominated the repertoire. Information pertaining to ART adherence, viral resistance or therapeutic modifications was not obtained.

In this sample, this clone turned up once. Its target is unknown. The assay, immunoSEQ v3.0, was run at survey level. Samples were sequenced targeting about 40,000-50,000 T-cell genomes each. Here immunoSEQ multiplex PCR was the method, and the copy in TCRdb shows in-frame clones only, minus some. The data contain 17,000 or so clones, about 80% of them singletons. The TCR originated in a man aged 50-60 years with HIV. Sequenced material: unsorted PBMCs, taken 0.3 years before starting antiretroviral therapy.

The DNA of the CDR3 is TGTGCCTGGAGTAAAGGGGGCGAAGACACCGGGGAGCTGTTTTTT. Translating it yields CAWSKGGEDTGELFF. The genes are TRBV30 and TRBJ2-2; 7 bases match TRBD1. Per the germline V gene, CDR1 is GTSNPN and CDR2 is SVGIG (reference sequence). CDR3 length: 15 amino acids. V trimming: 2 bases; J trimming: 3 bases; junction bases outside the gene matches: 6.